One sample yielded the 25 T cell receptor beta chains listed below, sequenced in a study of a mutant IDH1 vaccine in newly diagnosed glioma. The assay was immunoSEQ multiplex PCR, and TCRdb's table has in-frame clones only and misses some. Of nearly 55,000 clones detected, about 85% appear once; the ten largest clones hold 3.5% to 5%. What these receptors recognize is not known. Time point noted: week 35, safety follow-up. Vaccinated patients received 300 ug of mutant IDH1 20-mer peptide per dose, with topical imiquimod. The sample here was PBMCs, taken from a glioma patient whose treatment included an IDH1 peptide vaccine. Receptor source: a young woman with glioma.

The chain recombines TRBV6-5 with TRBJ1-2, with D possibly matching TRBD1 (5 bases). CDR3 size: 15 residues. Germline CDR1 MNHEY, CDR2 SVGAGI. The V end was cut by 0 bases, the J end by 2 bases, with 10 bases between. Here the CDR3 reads CASSYSRGGNYGYTF. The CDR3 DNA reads TGTGCCAGCAGTTACTCACGGGGGGGAAACTATGGCTACACCTTC.

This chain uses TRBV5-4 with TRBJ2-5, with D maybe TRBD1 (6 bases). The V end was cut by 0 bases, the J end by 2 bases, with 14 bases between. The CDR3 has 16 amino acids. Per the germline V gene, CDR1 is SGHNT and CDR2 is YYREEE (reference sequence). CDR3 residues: CASSLGPGQPQETQYF. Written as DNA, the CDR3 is TGTGCCAGCAGCTTGGGGCCAGGACAGCCGCAAGAGACCCAGTACTTC.

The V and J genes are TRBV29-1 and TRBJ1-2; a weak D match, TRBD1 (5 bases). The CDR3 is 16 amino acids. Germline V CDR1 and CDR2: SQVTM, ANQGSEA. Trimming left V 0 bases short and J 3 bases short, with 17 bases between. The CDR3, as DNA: TGCAGCGTTGAAGATCCAGATAAGGGGATGGACTATGGCTACACCTTC. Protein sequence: CSVEDPDKGMDYGYTF.

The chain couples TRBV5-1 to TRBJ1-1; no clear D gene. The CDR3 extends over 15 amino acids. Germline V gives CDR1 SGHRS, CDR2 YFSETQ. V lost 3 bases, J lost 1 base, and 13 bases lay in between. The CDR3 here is CASSSSESQNTEAFF. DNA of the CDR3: TGCGCCAGCAGCTCCTCTGAATCACAGAACACTGAAGCTTTCTTT.

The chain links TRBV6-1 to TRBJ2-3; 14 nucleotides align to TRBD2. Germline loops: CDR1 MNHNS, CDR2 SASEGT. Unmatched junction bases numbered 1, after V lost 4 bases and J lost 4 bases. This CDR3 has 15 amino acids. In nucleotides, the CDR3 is TGTGCCAGCAGTGGACTAGCGGGGGGGGCAGATACGCAGTATTTT. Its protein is CASSGLAGGADTQYF.

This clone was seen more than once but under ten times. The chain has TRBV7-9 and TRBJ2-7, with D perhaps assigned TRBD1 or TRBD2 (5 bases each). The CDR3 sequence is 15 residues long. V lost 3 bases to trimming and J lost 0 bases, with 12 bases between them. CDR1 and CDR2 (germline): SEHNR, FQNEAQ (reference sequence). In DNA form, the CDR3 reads TGTGCCAGCAGCTTCTCAGGGACGGGCTCCTACGAGCAGTACTTC. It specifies CASSFSGTGSYEQYF.

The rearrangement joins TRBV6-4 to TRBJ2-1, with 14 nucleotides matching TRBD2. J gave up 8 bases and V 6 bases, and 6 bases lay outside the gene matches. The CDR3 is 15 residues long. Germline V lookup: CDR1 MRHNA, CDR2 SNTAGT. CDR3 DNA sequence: TGTGCCAGCAGGAGGGGGACTAGCGGGAGCTATGAGCAGTTCTTC. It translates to CASRRGTSGSYEQFF.

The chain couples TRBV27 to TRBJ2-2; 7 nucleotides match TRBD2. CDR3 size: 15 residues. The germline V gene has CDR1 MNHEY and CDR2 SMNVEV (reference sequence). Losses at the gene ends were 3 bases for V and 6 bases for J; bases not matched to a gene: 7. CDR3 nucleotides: TGTGCCAGCAGTTTGAGGACTAGTTCACCCGGGGAGCTGTTTTTT. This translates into CASSLRTSSPGELFF.

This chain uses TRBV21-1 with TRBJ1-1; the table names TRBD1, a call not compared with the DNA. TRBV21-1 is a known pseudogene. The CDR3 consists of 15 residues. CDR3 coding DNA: TGTGCCAGCAGCAAAGGGCAGGGGATGAACACTGAAGCTTTCTTT. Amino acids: CASSKGQGMNTEAFF.

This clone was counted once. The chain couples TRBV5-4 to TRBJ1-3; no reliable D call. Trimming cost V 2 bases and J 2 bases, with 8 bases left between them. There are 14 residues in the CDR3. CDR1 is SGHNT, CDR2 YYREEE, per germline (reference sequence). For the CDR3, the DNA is TGTGCCAGCAGCTTAGGGCATCCTGGAAACACCATATATTTT. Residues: CASSLGHPGNTIYF.

Written as DNA, the CDR3 is TGTGCCTGGAGTTTGGTGAATAGCAATCAGCCCCAGCATTTT. It translates to CAWSLVNSNQPQHF. V usage is TRBV30 and J usage is TRBJ1-5; D remains unclear. Trimming cost V 2 bases and J 0 bases, with 8 bases left between them. Germline V CDR1 and CDR2: GTSNPN, SVGIG (reference sequence). This CDR3 contains 14 residues. Based on the CDR3 plus reference TRBV30 and TRBJ1-5, the full variable domain is SQTIHQWPATLVQPVGSPLSLECTVEGTSNPNLYWYRQAAGRGLQLLFYSVGIGQISSEVPQNLSASRPQDRQFILSSKKLLLSDSGFYLCAWSLVNSNQPQHFGDGTRLSIL.

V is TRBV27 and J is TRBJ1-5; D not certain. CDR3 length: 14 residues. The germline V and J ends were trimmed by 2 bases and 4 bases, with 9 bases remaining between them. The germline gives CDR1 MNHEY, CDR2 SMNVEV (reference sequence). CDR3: CASSLSVGNQPQHF. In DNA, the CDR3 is TGTGCCAGCAGTTTAAGTGTGGGGAATCAGCCCCAGCATTTT.

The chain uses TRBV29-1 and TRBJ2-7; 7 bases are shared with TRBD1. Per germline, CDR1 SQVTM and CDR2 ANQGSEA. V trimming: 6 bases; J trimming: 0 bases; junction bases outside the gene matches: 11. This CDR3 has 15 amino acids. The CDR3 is CSVPVGQASSYEQYF. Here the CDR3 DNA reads TGCAGCGTCCCCGTTGGACAGGCTAGCTCCTACGAGCAGTACTTC.

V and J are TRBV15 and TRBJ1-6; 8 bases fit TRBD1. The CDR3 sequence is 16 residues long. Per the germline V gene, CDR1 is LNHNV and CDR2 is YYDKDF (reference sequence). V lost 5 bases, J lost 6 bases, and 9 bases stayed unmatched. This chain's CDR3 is CATSPRGTGRNSPLHF. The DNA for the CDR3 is TGTGCCACCAGCCCCCGCGGGACAGGTCGTAATTCACCCCTCCACTTT. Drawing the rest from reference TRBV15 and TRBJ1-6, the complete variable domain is DAMVIQNPRYQVTQFGKPVTLSCSQTLNHNVMYWYQQKSSQAPKLLFHYYDKDFNNEADTPDNFQSRRPNTSFCFLDIRSPGLGDTAMYLCATSPRGTGRNSPLHFGNGTRLTVT.

The CDR3 DNA sequence: TGTGCCAGCAGCTGGCAGGGGGCGCGAAATTCACCCCTCCACTTT. This codes for CASSWQGARNSPLHF. This sequence joins TRBV7-8 and TRBJ1-6; TRBD1 matches at 8 bases. V was pared by 4 bases and J by 7 bases, with 6 bases of the junction left unmatched. CDR1 and CDR2 from the germline V gene are SGHVS and FQNEAQ. The CDR3 covers 15 residues.

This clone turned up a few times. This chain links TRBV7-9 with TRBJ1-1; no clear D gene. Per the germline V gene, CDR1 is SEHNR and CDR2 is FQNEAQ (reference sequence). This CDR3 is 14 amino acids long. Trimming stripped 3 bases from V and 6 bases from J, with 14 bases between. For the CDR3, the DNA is TGTGCCAGCAGCTTCACGGGAGTTAACGCTGAAGCTTTCTTT. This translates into CASSFTGVNAEAFF.

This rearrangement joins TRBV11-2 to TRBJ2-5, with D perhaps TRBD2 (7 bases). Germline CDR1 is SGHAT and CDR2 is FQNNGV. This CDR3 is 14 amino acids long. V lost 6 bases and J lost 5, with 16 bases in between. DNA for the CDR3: TGTGCCAGCAGACAGGGCGGGAGTTCTGAGACCCAGTACTTC. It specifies CASRQGGSSETQYF.

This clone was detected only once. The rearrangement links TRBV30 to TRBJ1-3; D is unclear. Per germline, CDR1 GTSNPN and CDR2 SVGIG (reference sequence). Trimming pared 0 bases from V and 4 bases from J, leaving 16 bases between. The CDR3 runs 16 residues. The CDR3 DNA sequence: TGTGCCTGGAGTGTAAGCGTCAGGACGAGCGGAAACACCATATATTTT. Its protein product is CAWSVSVRTSGNTIYF. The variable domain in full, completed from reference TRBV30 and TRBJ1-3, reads SQTIHQWPATLVQPVGSPLSLECTVEGTSNPNLYWYRQAAGRGLQLLFYSVGIGQISSEVPQNLSASRPQDRQFILSSKKLLLSDSGFYLCAWSVSVRTSGNTIYFGEGSWLTVV.

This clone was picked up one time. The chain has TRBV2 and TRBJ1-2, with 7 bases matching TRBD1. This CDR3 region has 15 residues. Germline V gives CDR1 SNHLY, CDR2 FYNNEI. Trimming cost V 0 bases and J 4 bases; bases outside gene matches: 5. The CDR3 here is CASSEAQGEVYGYTF. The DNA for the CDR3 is TGTGCCAGCAGTGAAGCGCAGGGGGAGGTCTATGGCTACACCTTC.

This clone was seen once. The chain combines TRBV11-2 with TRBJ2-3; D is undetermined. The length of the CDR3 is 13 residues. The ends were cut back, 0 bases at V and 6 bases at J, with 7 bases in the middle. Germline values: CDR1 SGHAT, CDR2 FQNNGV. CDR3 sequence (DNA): TGTGCCAGCAGCTTAGATGCCCGGGATACGCAGTATTTT. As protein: CASSLDARDTQYF.

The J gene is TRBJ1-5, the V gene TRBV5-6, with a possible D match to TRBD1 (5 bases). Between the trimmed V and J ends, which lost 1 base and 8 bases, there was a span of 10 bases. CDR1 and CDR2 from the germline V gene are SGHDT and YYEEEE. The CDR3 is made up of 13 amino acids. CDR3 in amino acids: CASSLSGGKPQHF. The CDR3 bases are TGTGCCAGCAGCTTGTCGGGGGGGAAGCCCCAGCATTTT.

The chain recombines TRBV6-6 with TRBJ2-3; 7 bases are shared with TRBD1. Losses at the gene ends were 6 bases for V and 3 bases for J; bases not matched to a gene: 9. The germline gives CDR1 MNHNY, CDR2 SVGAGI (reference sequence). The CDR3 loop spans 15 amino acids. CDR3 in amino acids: CASRVRTGRTDTQYF. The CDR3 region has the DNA TGTGCCAGCAGAGTTCGGACAGGACGGACAGATACGCAGTATTTT.

The chain's CDR3 is CASSIEMESGVAFF. The CDR3 region has the DNA TGTGCCAGTAGTATAGAGATGGAGAGTGGGGTGGCTTTCTTT. The rearrangement uses TRBV19 and TRBJ1-1, with D uncertain. The CDR3 has 14 amino acids. The ends were cut back, 0 bases at V and 11 bases at J, with 16 bases in the middle. The germline gives CDR1 LNHDA, CDR2 SQIVND (reference sequence).

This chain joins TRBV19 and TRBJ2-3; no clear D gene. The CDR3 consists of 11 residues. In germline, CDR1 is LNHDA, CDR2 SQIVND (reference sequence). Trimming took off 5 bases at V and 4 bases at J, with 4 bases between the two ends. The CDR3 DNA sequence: TGTGCCAGTAGTTATTCAGATACGCAGTATTTT. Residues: CASSYSDTQYF.

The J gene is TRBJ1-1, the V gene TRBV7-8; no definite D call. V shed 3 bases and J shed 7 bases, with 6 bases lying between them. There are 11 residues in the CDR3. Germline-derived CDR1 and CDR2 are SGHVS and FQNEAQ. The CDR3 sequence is CASSFPGEAFF. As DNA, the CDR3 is TGTGCCAGCAGCTTCCCGGGTGAAGCTTTCTTT.